The 30 T cell receptor beta chains reported below all come from one sample, sequenced in a study of identifying expanded T cells in peripheral blood (dated by TCRdb to the late 2010s). Libraries were constructed by the immunoSEQ multiplex PCR assay. In its TCRdb copy, this immuneACCESS table keeps in-frame sequences only and misses some clones. Where compared with another copy, unresolved V genes explain less than half of these, and the others have no known cause. Here the sample has around 100,000 clones; around nine tenths occur a single time. Approximately 16% of the sample rests with the top ten. Sequenced material: blood. The receptors were sampled from a person aged 18 to 69 in good health.

The rearrangement joins TRBV5-6 to TRBJ1-4; D is unclear. Trimming stripped 2 bases from V and 7 bases from J, with 12 bases between. The CDR3 length is 14 residues. CDR1 and CDR2 from the germline V gene are SGHDT and YYEEEE. This chain's CDR3 is CASSLIAEGEKLFF. CDR3 coding DNA: TGTGCCAGCAGCTTAATCGCCGAGGGTGAAAAACTGTTTTTT.

V is TRBV7-9 and J is TRBJ1-2; 9 bases match TRBD1. V trimming: 3 bases; J trimming: 5 bases; junction bases outside the gene matches: 4. The CDR3 runs 14 residues. From germline, CDR1 is SEHNR and CDR2 FQNEAQ (reference sequence). DNA for the CDR3: TGTGCCAGCAGCTTCGGGACAGGGCCATATGGCTACACCTTC. It translates to CASSFGTGPYGYTF.

The rearrangement links TRBV9 to TRBJ1-2; weak D call: TRBD1 (5 bases). Germline lookup yields CDR1 SGDLS and CDR2 YYNGEE. Trimming left V 0 bases short and J 4 bases short, with 13 bases between. The CDR3 runs to 15 residues. The CDR3 is CASSVVKGRLYGYTF. Written as DNA, the CDR3 is TGTGCCAGCAGCGTAGTTAAGGGGCGCCTCTATGGCTACACCTTC.

V and J are TRBV28 and TRBJ1-6; D ambiguous. The CDR3 covers 15 residues. V was trimmed by 5 bases and J by 15 bases, leaving 23 bases between them. CDR1 and CDR2 from the germline V gene are MDHEN and SYDVKM. The DNA of the CDR3 is TGTGCCAGCAGTGATATAAGGGTCCGAACCGGGGACCTCCACTTT. This gives the protein CASSDIRVRTGDLHF.

This chain uses TRBV19 with TRBJ1-5; D gene unclear. Looked up from germline, CDR1 is LNHDA and CDR2 is SQIVND (reference sequence). The CDR3 runs to 15 residues. V lost 1 base, J lost 9 bases, and 16 bases lay in between. The CDR3 spells CASSIGAGSALPQHF. The CDR3 DNA reads as TGTGCCAGTAGTATAGGTGCGGGATCGGCCCTGCCCCAGCATTTT.

The V call is TRBV29-1, the J call TRBJ2-3; TRBD1 is a possible D gene (5 bases). The V end was cut by 3 bases, the J end by 1 base, with 20 bases between. Germline values: CDR1 SQVTM, CDR2 ANQGSEA. CDR3 size: 17 residues. The CDR3 nucleotides read TGCAGCGTTGACGAGAACCTACAGGTGGCCCGCACAGATACGCAGTATTTT. Residues: CSVDENLQVARTDTQYF.

V gene TRBV7-6 combines with J gene TRBJ1-4; TRBD1 matches 7 bases. Germline lookup yields CDR1 SGHVS and CDR2 FNYEAQ. The CDR3 consists of 15 residues. V was clipped by 5 bases and J by 5 bases; unmatched bases: 8. The CDR3 sequence: CASSTRTGSNEKLFF. In nucleotides, the CDR3 is TGTGCCAGCAGCACTCGGACAGGCTCCAATGAAAAACTGTTTTTT. The whole variable domain, filled in from reference TRBV7-6 and TRBJ1-4, reads GAGVSQSPRYKVTKRGQDVALRCDPISGHVSLYWYRQALGQGPEFLTYFNYEAQQDKSGLPNDRFSAERPEGSISTLTIQRTEQRDSAMYRCASSTRTGSNEKLFFGSGTQLSVL.

The genes are TRBV10-3 and TRBJ2-7; D is perhaps TRBD1 (6 bases). From germline, CDR1 is ENHRY and CDR2 SYGVKD. This CDR3 contains 16 residues. V was clipped by 0 bases and J by 2 bases, with 14 bases between them. The CDR3 sequence: CAISESFGGTPYEQYF. Here the CDR3 DNA reads TGTGCCATCAGTGAGTCGTTTGGGGGCACCCCCTACGAGCAGTACTTC.

The chain couples TRBV6-5 to TRBJ2-5; no definite D call. The CDR3 contains 14 residues. V dropped 2 bases and J dropped 3 bases, with 10 bases sitting between them. Germline CDR1 reads MNHEY; CDR2 reads SVGAGI. The chain's CDR3 is CASSYALGKETQYF. As DNA, the CDR3 is TGTGCCAGCAGTTACGCCCTCGGAAAAGAGACCCAGTACTTC.

V usage is TRBV29-1 and J usage is TRBJ1-6, with 8 positions matching TRBD1. Looked up from germline, CDR1 is SQVTM and CDR2 is ANQGSEA. The CDR3 is 14 amino acids. J gave up 13 bases and V 7 bases, and 15 bases lay outside the gene matches. The CDR3 DNA sequence: TGCAGCGCGGGGACAGGCGAGGAAAGTGCTCCCCTCCACTTT. Protein sequence: CSAGTGEESAPLHF.

The CDR3 here is CASRTSGVGGELFF. The CDR3 nucleotides read TGCGCCAGCCGGACTAGCGGGGTAGGCGGGGAGCTGTTTTTT. The genes are TRBV5-1 and TRBJ2-2; 12 bases are a match to TRBD2. The CDR3 is 14 amino acids. V was clipped by 7 bases and J by 7 bases; unmatched bases: 5. Germline V gives CDR1 SGHRS, CDR2 YFSETQ.

In its sample, this clone was seen a few times. The chain joins TRBV5-1 to TRBJ2-6, with 7 nucleotides matching TRBD2. CDR1 is SGHRS, CDR2 YFSETQ, per germline. This CDR3 contains 16 residues. V shed 2 bases and J 2 bases; nucleotides not matched to a gene: 4. The CDR3 region is CASSLGGGAGANVLTF. The CDR3, as DNA: TGCGCCAGCAGCTTAGGTGGGGGGGCTGGGGCCAACGTCCTGACTTTC.

The chain carries TRBV19 and TRBJ1-2; D ambiguous. The germline V gene has CDR1 LNHDA and CDR2 SQIVND (reference sequence). This CDR3 spans 14 amino acids. Trimming took 3 bases from V and 5 from J, leaving 13 bases between them. The CDR3 DNA is TGTGCCAGTAGTATCTCGGCAGGAACTTATGGCTACACCTTC. Translating it yields CASSISAGTYGYTF.

This rearrangement joins TRBV5-4 to TRBJ2-3; D is perhaps TRBD1 (5 bases). The CDR3 contains 14 residues. The V and J ends lost 5 bases and 0 bases respectively, with 10 bases between them. The V gene's germline CDR1 is SGHNT and CDR2 YYREEE (reference sequence). The CDR3 spells CASSPRESTDTQYF. Here the CDR3 DNA reads TGTGCCAGCAGTCCCAGGGAAAGCACAGATACGCAGTATTTT.

V is TRBV15 and J is TRBJ2-4, with D perhaps given as TRBD1 or TRBD2 (5 bases each). This CDR3 has 15 residues. Germline values: CDR1 LNHNV, CDR2 YYDKDF (reference sequence). V was trimmed by 1 base and J by 12 bases, leaving 19 bases between them. For the CDR3, the DNA is TGTGCCACCAGCAGAGGCATCCGGGACGGTGGCGGTCAGTACTTC. It encodes CATSRGIRDGGGQYF.

The chain recombines TRBV14 with TRBJ2-5, with D perhaps matching TRBD2 (6 bases). The CDR3 length is 15 residues. V was pared by 1 base and J by 0 bases, with 9 bases between. Germline V lookup: CDR1 SGHDN, CDR2 FVKESK. CDR3 amino acids: CASSQARGYQETQYF. The CDR3 bases are TGTGCCAGCAGCCAAGCCCGGGGGTACCAAGAGACCCAGTACTTC.

The chain is built from TRBV7-2 and TRBJ1-6, with D uncertain. V was trimmed by 5 bases and J by 2 bases, leaving 4 bases between them. Per germline, CDR1 SGHTA and CDR2 FQGNSA. This CDR3 has 13 amino acids. The CDR3 DNA is TGTGCCAGCAGCCCCCCCTATAATTCACCCCTCCACTTT. This translates into CASSPPYNSPLHF.

The chain is built from TRBV6-6 and TRBJ1-1; D uncertain. The V end was cut by 6 bases, the J end by 4 bases, with 15 bases between. The CDR3 runs to 14 residues. Germline CDR1 MNHNY, CDR2 SVGAGI (reference sequence). The CDR3 region is CASRPGTWGTEAFF. In DNA, the CDR3 is TGTGCCAGCAGGCCGGGTACCTGGGGCACTGAAGCTTTCTTT.

This chain joins TRBV27 and TRBJ1-1, with 7 bases lining up with TRBD1. V was pared by 5 bases and J by 7 bases, with 13 bases of the junction left unmatched. The CDR3 runs to 15 residues. Per the germline V gene, CDR1 is MNHEY and CDR2 is SMNVEV (reference sequence). CDR3 DNA sequence: TGTGCCAGCAGTCCCCTCTATGGGACAGCCCTTGAAGCTTTCTTT. It encodes CASSPLYGTALEAFF.

This sequence joins TRBV5-1 and TRBJ2-2; 14 bases align to TRBD2. Trimming took 2 bases from V and 0 from J; bases not matched to a gene: 3. The CDR3 has 18 amino acids. Germline values: CDR1 SGHRS, CDR2 YFSETQ. The CDR3 protein is CASSLRTSGGTNTGELFF. The CDR3 DNA follows: TGCGCCAGCAGCTTACGGACTAGCGGGGGGACGAACACCGGGGAGCTGTTTTTT.

The chain combines TRBV27 with TRBJ2-7; D is tentatively TRBD1 or TRBD2 (6 bases each). Trimming cost V 3 bases and J 0 bases, with 9 bases left between them. CDR3 size: 14 residues. Germline V gene lookup returns CDR1 MNHEY and CDR2 SMNVEV (reference sequence). The CDR3: CASSFRGPSYEQYF. The CDR3 region has the DNA TGTGCCAGCAGTTTTCGGGGGCCCTCCTACGAGCAGTACTTC.

This chain links TRBV19 with TRBJ2-7; 10 positions match TRBD1. The CDR3 consists of 17 residues. Germline V gene lookup returns CDR1 LNHDA and CDR2 SQIVND (reference sequence). V gave up 5 bases and J gave up 1 base; unmatched junction bases: 11. CDR3 amino acids: CASSPDRGRHLSYEQYF. The CDR3 DNA sequence: TGTGCCAGTAGTCCCGACAGGGGGCGCCATCTTTCCTACGAGCAGTACTTC.

This chain connects TRBV27 to TRBJ2-7; D is unresolved. The V gene's germline CDR1 is MNHEY and CDR2 SMNVEV (reference sequence). V was cut by 3 bases and J by 3 bases, with 9 bases left in between. CDR3 length: 13 amino acids. This CDR3 reads CASSLRTGYEQYF. Written as DNA, the CDR3 is TGTGCCAGCAGTTTGAGAACCGGCTACGAGCAGTACTTC.

The rearrangement joins TRBV13 to TRBJ2-5; the D gene is possibly TRBD2 (6 bases). Trimming pared 5 bases from V and 0 bases from J, leaving 28 bases between. From germline, CDR1 is PRHDT and CDR2 FYEKMQ (reference sequence). This CDR3 is built from 20 residues. CDR3 protein: CASSRPRLEKSAVHQETQYF. CDR3 bases: TGTGCCAGCAGCCGTCCGCGACTAGAGAAAAGTGCAGTGCACCAAGAGACCCAGTACTTC.

As to this clone: Additional DNA sequences in this sample encode the identical CDR3. V gene TRBV18 combines with J gene TRBJ1-1; D gene unclear. With 2 bases removed from V and 0 bases from J, the gap between germline ends came to 4 bases. CDR1 is KGHSH, CDR2 LQKENI, per germline. The CDR3 consists of 13 residues. CDR3 protein: CASSPWVNTEAFF. The DNA of the CDR3 is TGTGCCAGCTCACCATGGGTGAACACTGAAGCTTTCTTT.

This clone was seen just once. This CDR3 is also generated by other DNA sequences in the sample. For the CDR3, the DNA is TGTGCCAGCAGCCCTCCGATTCCTTTTTCCGGGGAGCTGTTTTTT. Protein sequence: CASSPPIPFSGELFF. V and J are TRBV14 and TRBJ2-2; D call uncertain. CDR3 length equals 15 residues. Germline assignment: CDR1 SGHDN and CDR2 FVKESK. Trimming took off 4 bases at V and 6 bases at J, with 15 bases between the two ends.

The rearrangement joins TRBV2 to TRBJ2-2; possible D gene TRBD2, 5 bases. Germline V CDR1 and CDR2: SNHLY, FYNNEI. This CDR3 comprises 13 residues. Trimming shortened V by 11 bases and J by 6 bases, and 16 bases separated the two germline ends. CDR3 DNA: TGTGCCGGGCAGGAGGCGGCCGCCGGGGAGCTGTTTTTT. This gives the protein CAGQEAAAGELFF.

This clone came up a few times. This chain uses TRBV29-1 with TRBJ1-1; maybe TRBD1 (5 bases). The germline V gene has CDR1 SQVTM and CDR2 ANQGSEA. This CDR3 is built from 13 residues. Trimming cost V 7 bases and J 5 bases, with 17 bases left between them. CDR3 amino acids: CSATRGGGTEAFF. CDR3 DNA: TGCAGCGCGACCCGGGGCGGGGGGACTGAAGCTTTCTTT.

CDR3 DNA: TGTGCCAGCAGCTGGGGTACTAGTCAGTCACCCCTCCACTTT. As protein: CASSWGTSQSPLHF. The chain recombines TRBV11-2 with TRBJ1-6; D is undetermined. There are 14 residues in the CDR3. V was pared by 4 bases and J by 10 bases, with 14 bases between. Germline V lookup: CDR1 SGHAT, CDR2 FQNNGV.

A single count supports this clone. This rearrangement joins TRBV5-4 to TRBJ2-3; 8 nucleotides align to TRBD2. The CDR3 is made up of 18 amino acids. Germline V lookup: CDR1 SGHNT, CDR2 YYREEE (reference sequence). V shed 4 bases and J 4 bases; nucleotides not matched to a gene: 17. The CDR3 loop reads CASSPGRGGGPIADTQYF. In nucleotides, the CDR3 is TGTGCCAGCAGCCCGGGTCGGGGCGGGGGGCCCATCGCAGATACGCAGTATTTT.